These 7 T cell receptor beta chains came from one sample sequenced in a study of Ad26.COV2.S vaccination and SARS-CoV-2 variants. Stated treatment: 15 to 20 received Ad26.COV2.S at low or high dose, single or two shots; about 5 received placebo; per-sample allocation not given. Specimens were obtained on day 63 following the first vaccine or placebo injection. The table came from immunoSEQ multiplex PCR; TCRdb's copy has only in-frame clones and leaves some out. The repertoire holds around 450,000 clones, with roughly 90% as singletons. The input for sequencing was peripheral blood, taken in a trial of Ad26.COV2.S vaccine versus placebo. Receptor source: a person between 18 and 60 years old who received the Ad26.COV2.S COVID-19 vaccine or a placebo.

The V call is TRBV19, the J call TRBJ1-5, with 10 bases aligning to TRBD1. Germline CDR1 and CDR2: LNHDA and SQIVND (reference sequence). The CDR3 runs 19 residues. V gave up 5 bases and J gave up 4 bases; unmatched junction bases: 17. The CDR3 nucleotides read TGTGCCAGTAGTGTGACTCCCCGGGACAGGGGCACCCGTAATCAGCCCCAGCATTTT. This codes for CASSVTPRDRGTRNQPQHF.

J is TRBJ2-1 and V is TRBV10-3; 12 nucleotides align to TRBD2. Losses at the gene ends were 6 bases for V and 9 bases for J; bases not matched to a gene: 12. Germline V gene sequence: CDR1 ENHRY, CDR2 SYGVKD. The CDR3 sequence is 16 residues long. The DNA of the CDR3 is TGTGCCATCAGGACGGGCCGGACTAGCGGGATTAGTGAGCAGTTCTTC. This encodes CAIRTGRTSGISEQFF.

This clone appeared once. The chain recombines TRBV29-1 with TRBJ1-4; D gene ambiguous. Deletions cut 7 bases from V and 4 bases from J, with 10 bases between. Looked up from germline, CDR1 is SQVTM and CDR2 is ANQGSEA. The CDR3 is made up of 12 amino acids. CDR3 nucleotide sequence: TGCAGCGCTTCAGGCTTTAATGAAAAACTGTTTTTT. This encodes CSASGFNEKLFF. The variable domain in full, with the rest retrieved from reference TRBV29-1 and TRBJ1-4, is SAVISQKPSRDICQRGTSLTIQCQVDSQVTMMFWYRQQPGQSLTLIATANQGSEATYESGFVIDKFPISRPNLTFSTLTVSNMSPEDSSIYLCSASGFNEKLFFGSGTQLSVL.

The genes are TRBV19 and TRBJ2-3; D gene uncertain. This CDR3 has 13 residues. Germline values: CDR1 LNHDA, CDR2 SQIVND (reference sequence). With 3 bases removed from V and 1 base from J, the gap between germline ends came to 5 bases. The CDR3 loop reads CASSMQGTDTQYF. The CDR3 bases are TGTGCCAGTAGTATGCAGGGCACAGATACGCAGTATTTT.

The genes are TRBV7-8 and TRBJ2-5; D not certain. The germline V and J ends were trimmed by 2 bases and 4 bases, with 17 bases remaining between them. Germline-derived CDR1 and CDR2 are SGHVS and FQNEAQ. The CDR3 has 16 amino acids. Here the CDR3 reads CASSLRPNRKGETQYF. The CDR3 bases are TGTGCCAGCAGCTTAAGACCTAACAGAAAGGGAGAGACCCAGTACTTC.

The chain combines TRBV6-5 with TRBJ1-2; D remains unclear. This CDR3 comprises 11 residues. V dropped 4 bases and J dropped 6 bases, with 6 bases sitting between them. CDR1 MNHEY and CDR2 SVGAGI come from the germline V gene. CDR3 coding DNA: TGTGCCAGCAGTTCGGCCCATGGCTACACCTTC. This translates into CASSSAHGYTF.

The J gene is TRBJ2-7, the V gene TRBV5-1, with D possibly matching TRBD1 (6 bases). Trimming removed 2 bases at V and 1 base at J, with 10 bases between. Germline-derived CDR1 and CDR2 are SGHRS and YFSETQ. This CDR3 spans 14 amino acids. CDR3 nucleotides: TGCGCCAGCAGCTTTTGGGGGACATCCTACGAGCAGTACTTC. It yields the protein CASSFWGTSYEQYF.